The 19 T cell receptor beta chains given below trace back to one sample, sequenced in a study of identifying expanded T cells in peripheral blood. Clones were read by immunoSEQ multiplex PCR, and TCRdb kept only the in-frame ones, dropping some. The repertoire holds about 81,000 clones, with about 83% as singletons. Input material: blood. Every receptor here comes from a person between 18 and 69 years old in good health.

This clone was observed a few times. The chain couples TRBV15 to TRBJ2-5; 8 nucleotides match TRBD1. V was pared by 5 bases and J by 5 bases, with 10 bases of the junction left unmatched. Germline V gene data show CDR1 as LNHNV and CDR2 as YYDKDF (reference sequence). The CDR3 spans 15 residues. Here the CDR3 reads CATSVTQGARETQYF. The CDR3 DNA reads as TGTGCCACCAGCGTAACGCAGGGGGCGAGGGAGACCCAGTACTTC.

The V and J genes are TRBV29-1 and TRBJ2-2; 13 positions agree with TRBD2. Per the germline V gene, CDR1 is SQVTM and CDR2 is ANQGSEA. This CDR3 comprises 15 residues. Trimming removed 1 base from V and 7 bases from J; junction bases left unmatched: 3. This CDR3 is CSVEGTSGRGGELFF. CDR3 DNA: TGCAGCGTTGAAGGGACTAGCGGGAGAGGCGGGGAGCTGTTTTTT.

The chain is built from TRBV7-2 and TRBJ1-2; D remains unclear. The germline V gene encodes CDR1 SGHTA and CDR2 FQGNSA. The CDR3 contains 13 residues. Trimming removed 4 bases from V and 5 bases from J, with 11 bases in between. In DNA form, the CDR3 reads TGTGCCAGCAGCTCCGGACGTCATTATGGCTACACCTTC. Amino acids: CASSSGRHYGYTF.

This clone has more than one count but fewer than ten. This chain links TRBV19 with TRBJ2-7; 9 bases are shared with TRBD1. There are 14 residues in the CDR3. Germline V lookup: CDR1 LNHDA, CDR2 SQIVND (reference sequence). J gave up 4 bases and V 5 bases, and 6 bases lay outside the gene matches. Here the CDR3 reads CASSDRDRDYEQYF. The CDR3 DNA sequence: TGTGCCAGTAGTGACCGGGACAGGGATTACGAGCAGTACTTC.

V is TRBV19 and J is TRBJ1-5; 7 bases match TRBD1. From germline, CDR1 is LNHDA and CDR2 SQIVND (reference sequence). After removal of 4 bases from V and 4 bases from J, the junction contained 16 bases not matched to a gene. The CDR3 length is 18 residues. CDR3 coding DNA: TGTGCCAGTAGTACGCCCAAATCCGACAGGGAGTGGAATCAGCCCCAGCATTTT. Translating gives CASSTPKSDREWNQPQHF.

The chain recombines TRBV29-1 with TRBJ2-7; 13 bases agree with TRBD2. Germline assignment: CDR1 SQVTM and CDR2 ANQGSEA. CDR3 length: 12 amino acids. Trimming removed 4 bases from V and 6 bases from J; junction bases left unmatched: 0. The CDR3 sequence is CSVGLAGGEQYF. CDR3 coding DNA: TGCAGCGTTGGACTAGCGGGAGGCGAGCAGTACTTC.

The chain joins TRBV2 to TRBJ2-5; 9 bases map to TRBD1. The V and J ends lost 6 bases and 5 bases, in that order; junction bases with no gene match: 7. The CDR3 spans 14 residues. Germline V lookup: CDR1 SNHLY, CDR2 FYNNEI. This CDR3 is CASRHRTGDETQYF. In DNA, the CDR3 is TGTGCCAGCAGACATAGGACAGGGGACGAGACCCAGTACTTC.

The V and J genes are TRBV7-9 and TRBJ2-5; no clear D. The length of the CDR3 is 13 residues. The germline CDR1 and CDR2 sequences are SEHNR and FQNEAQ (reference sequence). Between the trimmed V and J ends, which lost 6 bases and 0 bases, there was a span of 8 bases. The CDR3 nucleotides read TGTGCCAGCAGTCTGAGGAACCAAGAGACCCAGTACTTC. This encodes CASSLRNQETQYF.

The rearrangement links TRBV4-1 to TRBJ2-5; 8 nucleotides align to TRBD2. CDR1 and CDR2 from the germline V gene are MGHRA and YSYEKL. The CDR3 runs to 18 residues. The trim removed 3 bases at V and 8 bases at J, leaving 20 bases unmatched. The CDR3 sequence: CASSQEFPTGGALGTQYF. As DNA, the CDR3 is TGCGCCAGCAGCCAGGAGTTCCCGACCGGGGGGGCCTTGGGAACCCAGTACTTC.

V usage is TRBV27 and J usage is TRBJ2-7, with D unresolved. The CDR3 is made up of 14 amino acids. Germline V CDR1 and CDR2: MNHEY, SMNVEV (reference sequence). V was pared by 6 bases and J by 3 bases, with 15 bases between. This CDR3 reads CASSSRAPLYEQYF. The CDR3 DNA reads TGTGCCAGCAGCTCCCGGGCCCCGCTCTACGAGCAGTACTTC.

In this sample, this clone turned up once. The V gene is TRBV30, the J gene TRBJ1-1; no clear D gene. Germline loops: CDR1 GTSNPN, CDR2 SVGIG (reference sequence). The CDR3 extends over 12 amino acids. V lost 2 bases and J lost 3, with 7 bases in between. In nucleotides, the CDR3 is TGTGCCTGGAGTCCCGGGGACACTGAAGCTTTCTTT. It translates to CAWSPGDTEAFF.

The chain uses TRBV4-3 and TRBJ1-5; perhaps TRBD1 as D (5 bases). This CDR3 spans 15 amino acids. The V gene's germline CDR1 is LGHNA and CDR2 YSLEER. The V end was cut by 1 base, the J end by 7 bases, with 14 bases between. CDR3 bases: TGCGCCAGCAGCCAAGTACCGCGGGGGGACCAGCCCCAGCATTTT. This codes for CASSQVPRGDQPQHF.

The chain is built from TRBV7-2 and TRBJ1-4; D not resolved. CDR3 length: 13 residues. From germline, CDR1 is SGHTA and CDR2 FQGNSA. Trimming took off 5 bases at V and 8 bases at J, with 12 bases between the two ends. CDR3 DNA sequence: TGTGCCAGCAGCCCGGGGTTTTCGGAAAAACTGTTTTTT. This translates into CASSPGFSEKLFF.

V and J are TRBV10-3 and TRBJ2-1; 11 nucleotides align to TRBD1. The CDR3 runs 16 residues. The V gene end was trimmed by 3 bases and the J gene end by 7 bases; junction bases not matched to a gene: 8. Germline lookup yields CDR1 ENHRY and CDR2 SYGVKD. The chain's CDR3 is CAISDQGQGAGNEQFF. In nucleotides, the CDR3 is TGTGCCATCAGTGATCAAGGACAGGGGGCGGGAAATGAGCAGTTCTTC.

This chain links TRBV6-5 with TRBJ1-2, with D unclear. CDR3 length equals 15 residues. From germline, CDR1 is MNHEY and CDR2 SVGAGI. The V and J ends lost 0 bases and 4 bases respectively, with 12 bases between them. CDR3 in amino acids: CASSYSAGQLYGYTF. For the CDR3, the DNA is TGTGCCAGCAGTTACTCGGCCGGTCAGCTCTATGGCTACACCTTC.

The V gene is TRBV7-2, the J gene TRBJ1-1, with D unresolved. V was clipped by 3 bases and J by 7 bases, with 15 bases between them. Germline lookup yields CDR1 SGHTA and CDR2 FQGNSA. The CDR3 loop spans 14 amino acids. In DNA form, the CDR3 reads TGTGCCAGCAGCTTTTCCGGGTCTCGGGGTGAAGCTTTCTTT. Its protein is CASSFSGSRGEAFF.

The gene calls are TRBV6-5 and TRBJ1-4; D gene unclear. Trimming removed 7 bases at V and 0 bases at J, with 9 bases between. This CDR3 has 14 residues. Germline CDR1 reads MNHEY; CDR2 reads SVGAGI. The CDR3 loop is CASTGRATNEKLFF. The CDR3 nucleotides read TGTGCCAGCACCGGACGGGCAACTAATGAAAAACTGTTTTTT.

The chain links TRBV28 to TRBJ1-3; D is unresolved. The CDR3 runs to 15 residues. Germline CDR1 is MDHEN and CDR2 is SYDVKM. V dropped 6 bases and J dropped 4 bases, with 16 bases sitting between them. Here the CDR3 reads CASSPEWVGGNTIYF. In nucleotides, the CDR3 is TGTGCCAGCAGCCCAGAGTGGGTAGGAGGAAACACCATATATTTT. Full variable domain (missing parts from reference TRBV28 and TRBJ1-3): DVKVTQSSRYLVKRTGEKVFLECVQDMDHENMFWYRQDPGLGLRLIYFSYDVKMKEKGDIPEGYSVSREKKERFSLILESASTNQTSMYLCASSPEWVGGNTIYFGEGSWLTVV.

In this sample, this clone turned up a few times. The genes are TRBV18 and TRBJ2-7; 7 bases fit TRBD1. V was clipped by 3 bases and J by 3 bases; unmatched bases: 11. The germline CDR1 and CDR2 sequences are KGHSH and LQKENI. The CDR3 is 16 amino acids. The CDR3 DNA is TGTGCCAGCTCACCTTCAACAGGGGATGGAGGCTACGAGCAGTACTTC. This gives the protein CASSPSTGDGGYEQYF.